The entry below describes one T cell receptor beta chain. In the original workflow: Out-of-frame sequences were removed, leaving about 2.2 million distinct TCRbeta sequences. Repertoires were generated with immunoSEQ multiplex PCR, while TCRdb's copy carries only in-frame clones and drops some. V, J and clone size were drawn from that table, and D and trimming were deduced from the DNA. The profile shows 25,000 or so clones, 76% of them singletons. From germline, CDR1 is KGHSH and CDR2 LQKENI. The CDR3 is made up of 16 amino acids. V gave up 1 base and J gave up 3 bases, with 13 bases separating them. The sort gate was single viable CD3+CD4+CD8-CD45RO+ cells for memory CD4+ T cells. Serum IgG to CMV pp150, pp28, p38 and p52 defined serostatus. After thawing, CD4+ T cells were positively selected. The source of the sample is a study of memory CD4+ T cells and cytomegalovirus serostatus. Study information: Donors were healthy Belgian adults, fewer than ten CMV seropositive and approximately 25 seronegative.

Specimen: memory CD4+ T cells from blood. This chain links TRBV18 with TRBJ1-5; D is uncertain. The sequence derives from an adult in good health and CMV-seronegative. In DNA form, the CDR3 reads TGTGCCAGCTCACCACAGGAGCTGGGGTTCAATCAGCCCCAGCATTTT. It translates to CASSPQELGFNQPQHF.